This T cell receptor beta chain was found in a study of cytomegalovirus exposure and HLA in healthy donors (dated by TCRdb to about 2017). At the level of the whole study: In an earlier analysis of 450 to 750 of the donors, 276 Gb of sequence data and just under 120 million unique TCR beta sequences from 150 million to 200 million T cells were reported. Rather than using new phenotypic data, the later analysis identified candidate immune exposures from TCR beta sequences and from how often those sequences occurred across donors. To predict cytomegalovirus infection status, the study brought together high-throughput TCR immunosequencing, statistical association of individual TCRs with disease status, and machine learning. Among the roughly 400 genotyped donors, around 81% belonged to the genetic ancestry cluster associated with self-reported Caucasian donors. In a later genetic analysis, genome-wide SNP genotypes for 398 of the 666 donors were used, and that subset was treated as a discovery cohort. The aim of the study was to test whether cataloging public T cell receptors could identify signatures of past pathogen exposure. Among roughly 370 genotyped donors of the cohort, an average of 235,054 unique TCR beta nucleotide sequences were sequenced per donor, around 20% of them non-productive. Every discovery cohort repertoire had been produced on one sequencing platform. Donor age, sex, ethnicity and CMV serostatus were compiled together with the repertoire data. HLA typing included class I and class II loci at four-digit resolution. Typing coverage varied by locus: about 620-640 donors for A, B, C, DRB1 and DQB1; some 520 for DQA1; some 610 for DPA1; 450 to 480 for DPB1. An early release that covered about 600 HLA-typed donors contained approximately 300 gigabases of sequencing data and tens of millions of unique TCR sequences. Several DR-DQ haplotypes were treated as single units for association and clustering because of strong linkage in the cohort. To study patterns of TCR occurrence, a later analysis re-analyzed previously published TCR beta repertoires from several hundred donors and added high-resolution HLA genotyping. An earlier analysis of some 500 of the donors used high-throughput TCR beta sequencing to judge whether each TCR beta V gene segment behaved as functional or pseudogenic. The study used immunosequencing to profile the T cell repertoires of 600 to 850 subjects and linked those repertoires to cytomegalovirus serostatus. Along with the approximately 700-subject first cohort, a separate validation cohort of 120 different subjects was used. Points the paper makes about the study in general: Correlated functional status among segregating V segments might reflect linkage disequilibrium, but an unknown experimental factor could not be ruled out. The authors suggested that the approach could potentially be generalized to other disease states and immunological phenotypes. A later genetic analysis associated a missense DCLRE1C variant with V-gene and J-gene trimming of TCR beta chains, and an independent cohort replicated the association. Cytomegalovirus status was reported to be diagnosed by the classifier with high specificity and sensitivity in both the original and validation cohorts. Some IMGT-functional V segments, including TRBV6-2 and TRBV6-3, could not be told apart with the 87-base-pair reads, so those segments were excluded. The cohort was sequenced for TCR beta chains only, and without alpha or paired-chain data the features that could be detected were limited. In vitro tests confirmed that a few of the cytomegalovirus-associated TCR beta chains recognize cytomegalovirus antigens. In a later analysis, HLA-associated TCR beta chains showed more clonal expansion and lower generation probabilities than non-associated chains that were equally common. In a later analysis, 15,000 to 20,000 TCR beta sequences were associated with specific HLA alleles at a false discovery rate of 0.05. Because some donors lacked HLA typing at each locus, the association tests relied only on the typed subset. Across donors, most TCR sequences were observed very rarely, whereas some public TCRs were present in many individuals. Sequencing depth was assumed to be roughly uniform across donors in the presence/absence analyses, though that assumption may not hold. According to a later analysis, TCR association rates differed among HLA loci, with DRB1 alleles showing the most associated TCRs and HLA-C alleles showing the fewest. When HLA alleles, especially DR and DQ, strongly co-occurred, attributing TCR associations to individual alleles was difficult. CMV serostatus was the only immune exposure information available for the cohort. In the study, roughly 160 TCR beta chains were listed as associated with cytomegalovirus. According to a later analysis, parvovirus B19, influenza, CMV and Epstein-Barr virus appeared linked to several top co-occurrence clusters. Broadly in line with IMGT annotations, most TCR beta V segments showed up in productive rearrangements about 90% or about 30% of the time in an earlier analysis of 450 to 750 of the donors. Because counts were too low, seventeen rarely observed V segments, including chromosome 9 orphons, were excluded from the earlier analysis of a few hundred of the donors. A later analysis found that most CMV-associated TCR beta chains appeared HLA-restricted, with HLA associations seemingly driven largely by CMV exposure. Compared with the roughly 670-donor mean, donors in an Asian-associated ancestry cluster had fewer N-insertions in productive TCRs, according to a later genetic analysis. A further reported finding was that TCR beta sequences accurately predicted the HLA-A and HLA-B alleles for most subjects in the first cohort. A cluster of highly shared sequence variants was judged likely to be a technical artifact of the sequencing pipeline.

Libraries were constructed by the immunoSEQ multiplex PCR assay. For the multiplex PCR, a mixture combining 60 forward primers for TCR Vbeta segments and 13 reverse primers for TCR Jbeta segments was used. The CDR3 region of rearranged TCR beta genes was amplified from genomic DNA with a multiplex PCR assay. Amplified TCR beta libraries were sequenced as 87-base-pair reads on the Illumina HiSeq System. Per the source publication's procedure: A later analysis counted around 72 million unique TCR beta chains across the 640 or so repertoires, and some 11 million of these chains were shared by at least two donors. Raw reads were error-corrected and collapsed into unique sequences with a nearest-neighbor algorithm that merged closely related sequences to remove PCR and sequencing errors. To assign V, D and J gene segments, CDR3 sequences were aligned to IMGT reference sequences. Each retained sequence needed at least a six-nucleotide match to both a V gene segment and a J gene segment. Rearrangements were called productive when the CDR3 lacked stop codons and stayed in frame with V and J; all others were non-productive. Following IMGT convention, CDR3 was defined as the stretch from the second conserved V-encoded cysteine up to the conserved J-encoded phenylalanine. The earlier analysis of about 620 of the donors excluded sequences that lacked an unambiguous match to a single V gene segment. In an earlier analysis of several hundred of the donors, a V segment was called functional when productive rearrangements were above 56.7%, and segregating when the standard deviation between donors exceeded 5%. A statistical classification framework was built to diagnose cytomegalovirus status from the catalog of TCR beta chain sequences. In a later analysis, V and J genes were assigned by comparing TCR nucleotide sequences against IMGT/GENE-DB human TR gene sequences. A later analysis assigned CDR3 sequences and most-parsimonious VDJ recombination scenarios with the TCRdist pipeline. In a later analysis, each TCR beta chain was defined by its CDR3 amino acid sequence together with its V-gene family, and reads without a unique V-gene family were excluded. A later analysis removed 500 to 650 highly shared, low-generation-probability nucleotide sequences to deal with suspected cross-contamination and a sequencing artifact. For each public chain, a later analysis derived a clonal expansion index from normalized ranks of inferred template counts within each repertoire. In a later analysis, generation probabilities were computed using a VDJ recombination model fitted to out-of-frame rearrangements, and the results were checked against IGoR. In a later analysis, TCR-TCR, TCR-HLA and TCR-CMV co-occurrence was scored with hypergeometric tests, and a repertoire-size bias correction was applied to TCR pairs. To estimate false discovery rates, a later analysis permuted the HLA or CMV assignments 20 times. In a later analysis, co-occurring TCRs were grouped with DBSCAN, and TCRdist sequence similarity was added when clustering was performed within HLA-allele-positive subsets. For co-occurrence clustering, repertoires with fewer than 30,000 or more than 120,000 public chains were excluded, along with four to six repertoires with anomalous nucleotide sharing. Sourced from immuneACCESS, this table was stored by TCRdb with only in-frame sequences that have V and J called. A share of the clones is absent; for the studies checked, an unresolved V gene accounts for under half, and the remainder has no known explanation. That table gives V, J and clone size, and the DNA gave D and trimming. This sample has approximately 140,000 clones in its table, and around three quarters of those were observed once. The ten most abundant clones make up about 13% of the sample.

The cohort consisted of some 730 healthy bone marrow donors. Cohort members were all nominally healthy when sampled, although unrecorded immune exposures were likely present. The donor tested CMV seropositive, placing the donor among the 250 to 350 seropositive members of the cohort. A peripheral blood sample was provided by each donor, and peripheral blood mononuclear cells were used for TCR beta sequencing. Genomic DNA extraction from the blood cell samples was performed with the Qiagen DNeasy Blood Extraction Kit. After removal of 3 bases from V and 1 base from J, the junction retains 9 bases not matched to a gene. The CDR3 goes from the cysteine to the phenylalanine over 16 residues. Only the CDR3 region is kept as DNA, spanning 48 bases read in frame from base 1. The germline V gene gives CDR1 as SGHTA and CDR2 as FQGNSA. A remark on this clone: It has no known antigen specificity. No qualities accompany the bases; no much larger clone lies one base away.

This sequence uses TRBV7-2 and TRBJ2-7; 7 middle bases align to TRBD2. This TCR was recovered from a man aged 40-49 years in good health and CMV-seropositive. The sequencing input was PBMCs. In nucleotide form, the sequence is TGTGCCAGCAGCTTTTACGGGGGAGGGGCTTCCTACGAGCAGTACTTC. Translation gives CASSFYGGGASYEQYF.